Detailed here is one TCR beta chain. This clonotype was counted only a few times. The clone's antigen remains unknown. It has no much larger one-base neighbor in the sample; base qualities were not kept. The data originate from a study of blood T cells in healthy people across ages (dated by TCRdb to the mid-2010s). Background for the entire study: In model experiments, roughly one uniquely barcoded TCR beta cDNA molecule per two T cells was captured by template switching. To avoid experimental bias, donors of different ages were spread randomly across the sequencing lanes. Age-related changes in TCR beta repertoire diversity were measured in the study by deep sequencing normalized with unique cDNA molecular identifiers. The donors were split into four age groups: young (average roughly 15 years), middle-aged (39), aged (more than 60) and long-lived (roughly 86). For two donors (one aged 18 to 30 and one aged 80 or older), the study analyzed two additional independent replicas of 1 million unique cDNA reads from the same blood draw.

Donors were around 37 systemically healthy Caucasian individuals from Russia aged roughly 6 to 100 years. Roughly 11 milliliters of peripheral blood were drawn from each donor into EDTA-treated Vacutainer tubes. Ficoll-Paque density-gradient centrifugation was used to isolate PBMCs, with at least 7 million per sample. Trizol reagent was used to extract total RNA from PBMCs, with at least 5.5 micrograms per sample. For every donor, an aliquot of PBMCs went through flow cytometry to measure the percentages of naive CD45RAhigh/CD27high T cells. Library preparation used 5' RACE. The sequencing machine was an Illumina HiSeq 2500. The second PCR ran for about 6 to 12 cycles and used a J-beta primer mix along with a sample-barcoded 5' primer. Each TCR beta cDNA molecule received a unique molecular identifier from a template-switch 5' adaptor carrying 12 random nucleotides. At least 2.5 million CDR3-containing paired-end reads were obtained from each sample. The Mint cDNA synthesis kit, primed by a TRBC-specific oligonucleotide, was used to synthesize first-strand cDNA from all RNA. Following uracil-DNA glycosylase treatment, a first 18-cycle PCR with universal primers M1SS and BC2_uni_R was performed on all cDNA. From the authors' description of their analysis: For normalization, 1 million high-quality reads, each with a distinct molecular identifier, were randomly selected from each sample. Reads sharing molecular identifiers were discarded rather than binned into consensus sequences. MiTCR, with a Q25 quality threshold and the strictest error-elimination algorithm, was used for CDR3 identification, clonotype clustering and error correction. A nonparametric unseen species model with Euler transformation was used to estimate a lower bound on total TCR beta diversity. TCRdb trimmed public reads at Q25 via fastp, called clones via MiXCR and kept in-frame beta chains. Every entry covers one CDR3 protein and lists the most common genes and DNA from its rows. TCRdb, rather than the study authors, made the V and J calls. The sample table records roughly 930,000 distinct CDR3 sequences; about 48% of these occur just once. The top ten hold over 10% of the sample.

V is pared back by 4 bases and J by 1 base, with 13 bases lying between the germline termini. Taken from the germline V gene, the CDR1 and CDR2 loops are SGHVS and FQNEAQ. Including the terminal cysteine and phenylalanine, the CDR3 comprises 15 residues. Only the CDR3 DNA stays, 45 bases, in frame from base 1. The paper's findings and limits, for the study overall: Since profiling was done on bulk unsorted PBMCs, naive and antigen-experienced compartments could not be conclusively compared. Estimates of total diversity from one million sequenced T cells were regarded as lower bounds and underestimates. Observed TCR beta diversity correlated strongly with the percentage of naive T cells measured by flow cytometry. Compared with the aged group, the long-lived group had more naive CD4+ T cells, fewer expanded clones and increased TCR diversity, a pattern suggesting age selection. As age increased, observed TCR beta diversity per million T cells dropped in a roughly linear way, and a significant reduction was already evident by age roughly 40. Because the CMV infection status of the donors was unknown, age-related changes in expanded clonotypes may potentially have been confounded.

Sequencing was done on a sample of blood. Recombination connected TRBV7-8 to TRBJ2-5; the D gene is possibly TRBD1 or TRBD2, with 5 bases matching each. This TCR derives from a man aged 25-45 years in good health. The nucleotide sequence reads TGTGCCAGCAGCTCCAACTCCGGGACCCAAGAGACCCAGTACTTC. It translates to CASSSNSGTQETQYF.